This T cell receptor (beta chain) was identified in a study of T cell responses to AZD1222 COVID-19 vaccine. Study-level background: Second-dose timings of about 4 or about 12 weeks were pooled.

Notes on this clone: The antigen remains unidentified.

V was clipped by 4 bases and J by 0 bases, with 15 bases between them. Germline CDR1 GTSNPN, CDR2 SVGIG (reference sequence). This CDR3 region has 15 residues. Sequencing was performed with immunoSEQ multiplex PCR; in TCRdb, only in-frame clones are kept and a portion is missing. The table shows some 80,000 clones, with approximately 90% occurring only once. General study results and limits: Of the AZD1222 recipients, only 5 to 7 were seropositive at baseline. Once two AZD1222 doses were given, Spike-specific TCR breadth and depth went up. There were mostly white British donors and more females than males, and clonal diversity was possibly underestimated.

The sequenced sample was peripheral blood, obtained on day 0 of AZD1222 vaccination. The receptor's source is an adult in good health. The chain employs TRBV30 and TRBJ1-1; D gene uncertain. In DNA, the CDR3 is TGTGCCTGGAAGAGAGTAGGGCGGATGAACACTGAAGCTTTCTTT. Protein product: CAWKRVGRMNTEAFF. The whole variable domain, remainder taken from reference TRBV30 and TRBJ1-1, is SQTIHQWPATLVQPVGSPLSLECTVEGTSNPNLYWYRQAAGRGLQLLFYSVGIGQISSEVPQNLSASRPQDRQFILSSKKLLLSDSGFYLCAWKRVGRMNTEAFFGQGTRLTVV.